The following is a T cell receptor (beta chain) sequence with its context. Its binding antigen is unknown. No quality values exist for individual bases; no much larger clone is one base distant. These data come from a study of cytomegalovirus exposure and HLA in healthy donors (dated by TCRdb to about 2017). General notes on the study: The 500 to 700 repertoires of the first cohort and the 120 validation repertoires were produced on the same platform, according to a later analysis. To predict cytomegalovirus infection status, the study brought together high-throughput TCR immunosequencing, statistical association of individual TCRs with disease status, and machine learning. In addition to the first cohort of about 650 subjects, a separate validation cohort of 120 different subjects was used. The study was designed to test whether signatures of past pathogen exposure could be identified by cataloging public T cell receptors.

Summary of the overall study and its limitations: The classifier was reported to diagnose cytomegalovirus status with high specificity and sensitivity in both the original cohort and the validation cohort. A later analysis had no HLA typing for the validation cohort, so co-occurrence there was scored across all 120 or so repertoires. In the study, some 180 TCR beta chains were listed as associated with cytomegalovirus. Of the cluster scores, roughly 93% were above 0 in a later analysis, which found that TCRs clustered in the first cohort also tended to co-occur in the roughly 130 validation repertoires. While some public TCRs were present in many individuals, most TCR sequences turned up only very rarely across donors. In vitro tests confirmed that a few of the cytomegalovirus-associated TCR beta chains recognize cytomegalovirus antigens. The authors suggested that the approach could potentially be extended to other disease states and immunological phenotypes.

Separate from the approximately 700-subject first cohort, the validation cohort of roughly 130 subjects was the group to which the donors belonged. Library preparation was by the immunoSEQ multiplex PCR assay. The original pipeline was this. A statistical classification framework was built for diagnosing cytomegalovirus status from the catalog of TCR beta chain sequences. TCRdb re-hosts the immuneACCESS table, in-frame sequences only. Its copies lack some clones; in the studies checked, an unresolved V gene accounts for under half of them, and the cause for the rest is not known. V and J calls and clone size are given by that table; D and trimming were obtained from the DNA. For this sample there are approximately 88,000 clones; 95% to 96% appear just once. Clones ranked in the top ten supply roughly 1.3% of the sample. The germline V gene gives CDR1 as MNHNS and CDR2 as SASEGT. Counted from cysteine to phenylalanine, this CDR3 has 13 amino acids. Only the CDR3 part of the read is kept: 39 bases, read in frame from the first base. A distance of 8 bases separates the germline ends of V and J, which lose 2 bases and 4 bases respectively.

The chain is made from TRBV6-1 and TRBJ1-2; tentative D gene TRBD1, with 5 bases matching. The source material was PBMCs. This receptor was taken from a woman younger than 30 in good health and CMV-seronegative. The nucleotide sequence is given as TGTGCCAGCAGTGAAAACAGGTCCTATGGCTACACCTTC. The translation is CASSENRSYGYTF.